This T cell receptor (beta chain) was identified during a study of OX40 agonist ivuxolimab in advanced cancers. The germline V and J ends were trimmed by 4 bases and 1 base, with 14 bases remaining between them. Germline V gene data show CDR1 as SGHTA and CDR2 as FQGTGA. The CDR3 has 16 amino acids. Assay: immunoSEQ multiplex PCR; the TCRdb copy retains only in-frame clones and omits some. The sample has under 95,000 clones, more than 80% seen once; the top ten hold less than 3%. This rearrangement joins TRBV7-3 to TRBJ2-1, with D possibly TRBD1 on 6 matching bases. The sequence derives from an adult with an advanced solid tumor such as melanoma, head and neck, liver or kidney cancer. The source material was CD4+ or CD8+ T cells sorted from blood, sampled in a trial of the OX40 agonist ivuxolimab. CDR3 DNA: TGTGCCAGCAGCTCCCCAGGGGTGGGTTCCTACAATGAGCAGTTCTTC. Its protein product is CASSSPGVGSYNEQFF.